The source of this TCR beta chain is a study of T cells after yellow fever vaccination. TCRdb processed the 5' RACE reads anew with MiXCR; each CDR3 protein has one entry. The sample contains hundreds of thousands of distinct CDR3 sequences, roughly 3.5% of which appear only once. CDR1 SGHRS and CDR2 YFSETQ come from the germline V gene. V was trimmed by 0 bases and J by 1 base, leaving 8 bases between them. The CDR3 spans 16 residues. This chain links TRBV5-1 with TRBJ1-6; the D gene is possibly TRBD1 (5 bases). Sequenced material: PBMCs, taken on the day of the yellow fever booster vaccination. This TCR was sampled from a young man who received the YFV17D yellow fever vaccine. The DNA for the CDR3 is TGCGCCAGCAGCTTGGAAGGGGAGTCCTATAATTCACCCCTCCACTTT. As protein: CASSLEGESYNSPLHF.